This TCR beta chain originates from a study of T cells expressing NK-cell markers (dated by TCRdb to 2018 to 2020). A note on the overall study: In sorted CD3+CD56+NKG2C+, CD3+CD56+NKG2C- and CD3+CD56-NKG2C+ T-cell subsets from about 8 donors, TCR beta-chain repertoires were profiled. The study sequenced eight donors, all healthy volunteers chosen at random: three men and five women. Illumina HiSeq 2000/2500, MiSeq or NextSeq was used to sequence libraries as 2 x 150 bp reads. Of the eight sequenced donors, seven were found to be HCMV-seropositive and one was found to be HCMV-seronegative.

About this clonotype itself: Its antigen has not been determined.

HCMV-specific IgG was detected in serum with a commercial ELISA kit to determine HCMV serostatus. Peripheral blood mononuclear cells were isolated from blood by Ficoll density gradient centrifugation. Broad study findings and their caveats: In 5 to 7 donors, the dominant CD3+CD56+NKG2C+ clonotypes ranked among the top 10 CD8+ clonotypes, making up about 1.0-8% of CD8+ T cells. Whether the expanded NKG2C-expressing T cell clones were specific for HCMV antigens remained unclear. Those dominant clonotypes were again the most abundant among CD3+CD56-NKG2C+ cells in a few donors, at roughly 28.3-60.1%.

Sequencing took place on an Illumina HiSeq 2000. The TCR beta cDNA libraries were made using 5'RACE template switching, a step that added both a universal primer site and unique molecular identifiers. cDNA synthesis was primed from the TCR beta constant segment, followed by two successive PCR amplification steps. In the original analysis: MIGEC was used to demultiplex reads and group the reads by UMI, and MiTCR was used to assemble and quantify clonotypes. To exclude erroneous sequences, only TCR cDNA sequences supported by at least two reads were retained. The tcR package was used for downstream repertoire analysis, and clonotypes were matched between fractions using CDR3 nucleotide sequence together with V segment. VDJmatch was used to annotate antigen specificity against VDJdb, with one amino acid substitution allowed in CDR3. TCRdb reprocessed the reads, so every CDR3 protein sequence counts as one entry and DNA is not shown. V and J calls and clone size were set by TCRdb, not the authors. The sample's own table lists 350,000 to 450,000 distinct CDR3 sequences. The ten largest account for under 6.5% of the sample.

The germline V gene (reference sequence) provides CDR1 LNHNV and CDR2 YYDKDF. The CDR3 sequence holds 17 residues, the cysteine and phenylalanine included. No DNA has been recorded. Rearrangement joined TRBV15 to TRBJ2-7; there is no DNA to check the TCRdb D call of TRBD1. Sequenced material: blood T cells: a sorted CD56 or NKG2C T cell subset, CD4+ or CD8+ T cells, or bulk PBMC T cells (not recorded which). This sequence originates from a man aged 18-69 years in good health. The CDR3 has the sequence CATSREDNRGRGYEQYF. Reference TRBV15 and TRBJ2-7 genes cover what lies past the CDR3, so the full variable domain is DAMVIQNPRYQVTQFGKPVTLSCSQTLNHNVMYWYQQKSSQAPKLLFHYYDKDFNNEADTPDNFQSRRPNTSFCFLDIRSPGLGDTAMYLCATSREDNRGRGYEQYFGPGTRLTVT.